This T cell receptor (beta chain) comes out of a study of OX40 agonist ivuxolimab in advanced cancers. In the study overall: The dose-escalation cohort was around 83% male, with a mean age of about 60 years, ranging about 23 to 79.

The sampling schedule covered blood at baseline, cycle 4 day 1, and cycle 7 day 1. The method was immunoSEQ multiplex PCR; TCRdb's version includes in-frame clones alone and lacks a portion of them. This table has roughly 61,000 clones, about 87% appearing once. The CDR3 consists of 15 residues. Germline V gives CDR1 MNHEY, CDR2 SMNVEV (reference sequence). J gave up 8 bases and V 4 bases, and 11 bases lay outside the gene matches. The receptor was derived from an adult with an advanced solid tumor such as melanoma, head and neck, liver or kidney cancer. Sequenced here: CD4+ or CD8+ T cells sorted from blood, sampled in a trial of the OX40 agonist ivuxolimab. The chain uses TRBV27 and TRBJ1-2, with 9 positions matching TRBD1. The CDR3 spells CASSSDSGTGTGYTF. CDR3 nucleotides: TGTGCCAGCAGTTCCGACTCCGGGACAGGGACAGGCTACACCTTC.